This is a list of T cell receptor beta chains from one sample in a study of response to subunit inactivated influenza vaccine. TCRdb re-called the RT-PCR reads through MiXCR, storing one row per CDR3 protein. The sample gives around 580,000 distinct CDR3 sequences, approximately 12% of which show up once; approximately 10% is in the top ten. The sample in question was PBMCs from blood, obtained on the day of vaccination. The receptors were sampled from a man between 50 and 59 years old who received an inactivated influenza vaccine. CDR3s include the opening cysteine and the closing phenylalanine or tryptophan. Each record gives: D gene, clone size, J gene, V gene, CDR3 DNA, CDR3 protein. D genes are given only for firm matches. Size values are once, few and many counts, or a class for expanded clones, and some rows have none.

TRBD2 . TRBJ2-3 TRBV25-1 TGTGCCAGCAGTGTCGGGACTAGCGGCCAAGATACGCAGTATTTT CASSVGTSGQDTQYF
TRBD1 few TRBJ1-1 TRBV3-1 TGTGCCACCAGGGCCTTGGACAGGCCGAACACTGAAGCTTTCTTT CATRALDRPNTEAFF
. . TRBJ2-2 TRBV6-5 TGTGCCAGCAGTTACCCGGGTATCTCGAGCGGGGAGCTGTTTTTT CASSYPGISSGELFF
. many TRBJ1-2 TRBV12-3/TRBV12-4 TGTGCCAGCAGTCCCGGCAGCTATGGCTACACCTTC CASSPGSYGYTF
. many TRBJ2-3 TRBV7-6 TGTGCCAGCAGCTTAGAGTACACACACACAGATACGCAGTATTTT CASSLEYTHTDTQYF
. few TRBJ2-1 TRBV7-3 TGTGCCAGCAGCTTAGCGCAGGGAGTAGGGCAGTTCTTC CASSLAQGVGQFF
. . TRBJ2-2 TRBV9 TGTGCCAGCAGCGCCCTTAGCGGAATCACCGGGGAGCTGTTTTTT CASSALSGITGELFF
. few TRBJ1-1 TRBV4-3 TGCGCCAGCAGCCCAGAGGCATACACTGAAGCTTTCTTT CASSPEAYTEAFF
TRBD2 . TRBJ2-2 TRBV12-3/TRBV12-4 TGTGCCAGCCGGATTAGCGGGAGTTCGGGCACCGGGGAGCTGTTTTTT CASRISGSSGTGELFF
. . TRBJ2-7 TRBV15 TGTGCCACCAGCAGAGATAGGCAGGGCACCTACGAGCAGTACTTC CATSRDRQGTYEQYF
TRBD2 . TRBJ2-5 TRBV27 TGTGCCAGCAGTTTATTCCTAGCGGGAGTGGAGACCCAGTACTTC CASSLFLAGVETQYF
. . TRBJ2-7 TRBV9 TGTGCCAGCAGCGTAGAACTAGGGTTCTACGAGCAGTACTTC CASSVELGFYEQYF
TRBD2 few TRBJ2-7 TRBV12-3/TRBV12-4 TGTGCCAGCAGTTTGGGGACTAGCGGGAGTTTGGAGCAGTACTTC CASSLGTSGSLEQYF